Listed below are T cell receptor beta chains from one sample, sequenced in a study of Ad26.COV2.S vaccination and SARS-CoV-2 variants. Data came from immunoSEQ multiplex PCR; TCRdb stores just in-frame clones and leaves some out. This sample carries about 350,000 clones, about 87% of them seen once, and the ten largest clones take around 6.4%. The sample was peripheral blood, taken in a trial of Ad26.COV2.S vaccine versus placebo. All receptors derive from a person aged 18 to 65 who received the Ad26.COV2.S COVID-19 vaccine or a placebo. Each CDR3 is given with its conserved first and last residue. The D gene is left open where the match is weak. Clone size is not always given. Where it is, it says once, few, many or a class for expanded clones.

TRBV7-6,once,NA,TRBJ2-5,TGTGCCAGCAGCACAAACCGGGGGAAAGCGAGGGAGACCCAGTACTTC,CASSTNRGKARETQYF
TRBV18,NA,NA,TRBJ1-2,TGTGCCAGCTCACCAAACCTTCCCAAGGCCCATGGCTACACCTTC,CASSPNLPKAHGYTF
TRBV24-1,NA,NA,TRBJ2-2,TGTGCCACCCGAACCGGGGAGCTGTTTTTT,CATRTGELFF
TRBV2,NA,NA,TRBJ2-3,TGTGCCAGCAGTGCCCAGACGCAGTATTTT,CASSAQTQYF
TRBV3-1/TRBV3-2,once,TRBD1,TRBJ1-2,TGTGCCAGCAGCCAAGACCGGACAGGGTTGGTCGTGGGCTACACCTTC,CASSQDRTGLVVGYTF
TRBV2,NA,NA,TRBJ1-2,TGTGCCAGCAGTGAAATGTCAGGGTATGGCTACACCTTC,CASSEMSGYGYTF
TRBV5-4,NA,TRBD1,TRBJ2-7,TGTGCCAGCAGCTTACCGGGACAGCCTCCCTACGAGCAGTACTTC,CASSLPGQPPYEQYF
TRBV6-1,NA,NA,TRBJ2-2,TGTGCCAGCAGTGAAGCGTCCTTTTCTACCGGGGAGCTGTTTTTT,CASSEASFSTGELFF
TRBV4-3,NA,TRBD2,TRBJ2-1,TGCGCCAGCAGCCAAGAAATAGCGGGGTCTTACCCACATGAGCAGTTCTTC,CASSQEIAGSYPHEQFF
TRBV6-6,NA,NA,TRBJ1-1,TGTGCCAGCAGTTACTACCAAGGGGCTGAAGCTTTCTTT,CASSYYQGAEAFF
TRBV27,once,TRBD1,TRBJ2-6,TGTGCCAGCAGTCGTGAGGGACAGGGGTTCTCTGGGGCCAACGTCCTGACTTTC,CASSREGQGFSGANVLTF
TRBV6-2/TRBV6-3,once,NA,TRBJ1-6,TGTGCCAGCAGTTACTCAGCGGAATATAATTCACCCCTCCACTTT,CASSYSAEYNSPLHF
TRBV10-3,NA,NA,TRBJ1-1,TGTGCCATGCAGGCAGGGATAGGGGACACTGAAGCTTTCTTT,CAMQAGIGDTEAFF
TRBV10-3,NA,NA,TRBJ1-1,TGTGCCATCAGTGCCGCGGACACTGAAGCTTTCTTT,CAISAADTEAFF
TRBV7-3,NA,NA,TRBJ1-2,TGTGCCATCCAAAACTTCAGGGAAGGCTACACCTTC,CAIQNFREGYTF
TRBV7-2,NA,NA,TRBJ1-3,TGTGCCAGCAGCTTACAGGGTGCACTCTCTGGAAACACCATATATTTT,CASSLQGALSGNTIYF
TRBV25-1,once,NA,TRBJ1-2,TGTGCCAGCAGTGAGAGACTGTTGAACTATGGCTACACCTTC,CASSERLLNYGYTF